This is a list of T cell receptor beta chains from one sample in a study of brain T cells in children with intractable seizures. This table comes from immunoSEQ multiplex PCR, and its TCRdb copy is limited to in-frame clones, with some not included. The repertoire holds 340,000 or so clones, with nearly 95% as singletons. Material: peripheral blood, obtained around 5 months after surgery. The receptors stem from a boy under two years old with tuberous sclerosis and intractable seizures. Both conserved end residues are trimmed from each CDR3. D genes are given only for firm matches.

v_call	j_call	d_call	cdr3_aa
TRBV4-2	TRBJ2-2	-	ASSQVEGGTGELF
TRBV27	TRBJ2-7	-	ASSLSRLAGQY
TRBV19	TRBJ2-7	-	ATSTSETYEQY
TRBV12-3/TRBV12-4	TRBJ2-3	TRBD1	ASRQGADTQY
TRBV9	TRBJ1-3	-	ASSRVPESAGNTIY
TRBV6-5	TRBJ2-7	-	ASCDRAGGTYEQY
TRBV24-1	TRBJ2-1	-	ATRSKGVNEQF
TRBV5-1	TRBJ2-3	-	ASSLVGHTDTQY
TRBV11-2	TRBJ2-1	-	ASSPVRGPRLAYNEQF
TRBV6-5	TRBJ2-3	TRBD2	ASSFESGGGTDTQY
TRBV11-3	TRBJ2-3	-	ASRPPWWEHTDTQY
TRBV24-1	TRBJ1-2	-	ATSDHLTREEDYGYT
TRBV2	TRBJ1-2	-	ASRSTGLNYGYT
TRBV25-1	TRBJ2-1	TRBD2	ASSLTSGRNNEQF
TRBV6-5	TRBJ2-2	TRBD2	ASRGLAGNTGELF
TRBV24-1	TRBJ2-2	TRBD1	ARLSSGTGDAKPPGELF
TRBV2	TRBJ2-7	TRBD2	ASSEVGTSPVY
TRBV19	TRBJ1-2	TRBD1	ASSWGTGITMGYT
TRBV6-5	TRBJ2-7	-	ASRAGSYEQY
TRBV7-9	TRBJ2-7	-	ASSLPASSYEQY
TRBV9	TRBJ2-4	TRBD2	ASSVEPRGNIQY
TRBV14	TRBJ1-2	-	ASSPPQQTNYGYT
TRBV27	TRBJ2-7	TRBD2	ASSLGLASSYEQY
TRBV19	TRBJ1-1	-	ASSMGGPNTEAF
TRBV27	TRBJ2-2	TRBD2	ASSSQGLAGGRTGELF
TRBV24-1	TRBJ2-5	-	ATSEDSQETQY
TRBV5-4	TRBJ2-1	TRBD2	ASSPAPSSGYNEQF
TRBV4-1	TRBJ2-1	-	ASSQRTGPGADEQF
TRBV9	TRBJ2-7	-	ASSPTQRAHEQY
TRBV5-1	TRBJ2-6	-	ASRTGDAGANVLT
TRBV14	TRBJ2-7	-	APVRGAGPFYEQY
TRBV6-2/TRBV6-3	TRBJ2-3	-	ASSYSLLTGSDTDTQY
TRBV19	TRBJ2-2	-	ASSKLPGELF
TRBV2	TRBJ1-3	-	ASTGTDINTIY